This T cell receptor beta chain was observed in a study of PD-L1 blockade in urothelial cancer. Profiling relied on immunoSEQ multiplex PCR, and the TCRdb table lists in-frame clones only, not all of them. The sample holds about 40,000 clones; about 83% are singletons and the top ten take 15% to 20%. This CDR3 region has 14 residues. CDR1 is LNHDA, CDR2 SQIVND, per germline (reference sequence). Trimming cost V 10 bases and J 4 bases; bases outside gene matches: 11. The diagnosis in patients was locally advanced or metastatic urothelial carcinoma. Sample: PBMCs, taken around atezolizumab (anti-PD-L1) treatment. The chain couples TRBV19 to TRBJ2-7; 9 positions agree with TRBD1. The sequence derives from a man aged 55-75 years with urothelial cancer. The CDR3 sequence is CATRRRDRDYEQYF. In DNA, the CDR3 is TGTGCCACCCGCCGCCGGGACAGGGATTACGAGCAGTACTTC.